The rows below give T cell receptor beta chains drawn from one sample of a study of shared clonotypes between healthy human individuals. Repertoires were generated with immunoSEQ multiplex PCR, while TCRdb's copy carries only in-frame clones and drops some. The table shows 2.3 million or so clones, with approximately 95% occurring only once. The sample comprised naive CD4+ T cells from PBMCs. Source of these receptors: a man younger than 35 in good health. Some clones in this sample may be carry-over from other donors' samples. The CDR3 runs from the conserved cysteine through the conserved F or W. The D gene is left open where the match is weak. The size of a clone is reported for some rows only, either as once, few or many, or as a class for expanded clones.

CDR3 length	J gene	clone size	V gene	D gene	CDR3 DNA	CDR3 protein
13	TRBJ1-2	-	TRBV6-1	-	TGTGCCAGCAGTTTTGACAGCAGCTATGGCTACACCTTC	CASSFDSSYGYTF
16	TRBJ2-1	-	TRBV28	TRBD1	TGTGCCAGCAGTTTTTTGGGGACAGGTCCCTACAATGAGCAGTTCTTC	CASSFLGTGPYNEQFF
13	TRBJ1-1	-	TRBV6-4	-	TGTGCCAGCAGTCGGATGGGGAACACTGAAGCTTTCTTT	CASSRMGNTEAFF
13	TRBJ2-5	-	TRBV7-2	-	TGTGCCAGCAGAGGGTCCGGGGGAGAGACCCAGTACTTC	CASRGSGGETQYF
13	TRBJ2-3	-	TRBV5-1	-	TGCGCCAGCAGCTTGTTTCACACAGATACGCAGTATTTT	CASSLFHTDTQYF
13	TRBJ1-2	-	TRBV19	TRBD1	TGTGCCAGTACCCACAGGGGTATAGCTGGCTACACCTTC	CASTHRGIAGYTF
15	TRBJ2-1	-	TRBV4-3	-	TGCGCCAGCAGCCAAGGGGGCTCCCCCTACAATGAGCAGTTCTTC	CASSQGGSPYNEQFF
17	TRBJ2-7	-	TRBV27	TRBD2	TGTGCCAGCAGTTTATTCGGGACTAGCGGGTTTCGGTACGAGCAGTACTTC	CASSLFGTSGFRYEQYF
18	TRBJ1-2	-	TRBV4-1	TRBD1	TGCGCCAGCAGCCAAGACTCATTCCCCGGGACAGGGTCCTATGGCTACACCTTC	CASSQDSFPGTGSYGYTF
13	TRBJ1-1	-	TRBV27	-	TGTGCCAGCAGAGAGGGACAGAACACTGAAGCTTTCTTT	CASREGQNTEAFF
14	TRBJ2-5	-	TRBV6-5	TRBD1	TGTGCCAGCAGTTCCTACAGGGGACAAGAGACCCAGTACTTC	CASSSYRGQETQYF
14	TRBJ2-1	-	TRBV19	-	TGTGCCAGTTGGTCGTCGGAGTCCTACAATGAGCAGTTCTTC	CASWSSESYNEQFF
16	TRBJ2-1	-	TRBV25-1	TRBD2	TGTGCCAGCAGTGCCCGGGCTAGCGGGATCTACAATGAGCAGTTCTTC	CASSARASGIYNEQFF
16	TRBJ2-1	-	TRBV7-3	TRBD1	TGTGCCAGCAGCCCCTTTACGGGACAGGGAAGGCATGAGCAGTTCTTC	CASSPFTGQGRHEQFF
14	TRBJ2-1	-	TRBV5-1	TRBD2	TGCGCCAGCAGCTTGAAGGCGGGGGAGGCTGAGCAGTTCTTC	CASSLKAGEAEQFF
11	TRBJ2-1	once	TRBV7-9	-	TGTGCCAGCAGGCGATACAATGAGCAGTTCTTC	CASRRYNEQFF
12	TRBJ2-1	-	TRBV7-2	-	TGTGCCAGCAGCTTAGATTACAATGAGCAGTTCTTC	CASSLDYNEQFF
14	TRBJ2-7	-	TRBV29-1	-	TGCAGCGTTGGTCTGACAGGCGCCTCTACGAAGCAGTACTTC	CSVGLTGASTKQYF
13	TRBJ1-2	-	TRBV18	TRBD1	TGTGCCAGCTCACAGGGGGCCGATTATGGCTACACCTTC	CASSQGADYGYTF
13	TRBJ1-1	-	TRBV2	TRBD1	TGTGCCAGCAGTTTGGGACAGGGGACTGAAGCTTTCTTT	CASSLGQGTEAFF
15	TRBJ2-7	few	TRBV15	TRBD2	TGTGCCACCAGCCAGAGGCTAGCGGCGTCCTACGAGCAGTACTTC	CATSQRLAASYEQYF
16	TRBJ2-3	-	TRBV28	-	TGTGCCAGCAGTTTAGCTGGGGGAACTTGGTCCGATACGCAGTATTTT	CASSLAGGTWSDTQYF
15	TRBJ1-6	-	TRBV28	TRBD1	TGTGCCAGCAGTTTAGGGGACAGGGCGAATTCACCCCTCCACTTT	CASSLGDRANSPLHF
14	TRBJ1-5	-	TRBV6-5	TRBD1	TGTGCCAGCAGTGGACAGGTTAGCAATCAGCCCCAGCATTTT	CASSGQVSNQPQHF
12	TRBJ2-3	-	TRBV11-3	-	TGTGCCAGCAGCTTAGACAGTCATACGCAGTATTTT	CASSLDSHTQYF
13	TRBJ2-5	-	TRBV12-5	-	TGTGCTAGTTCTTACAGGTTGGCGGGGACCCAGTACTTC	CASSYRLAGTQYF
17	TRBJ1-2	-	TRBV2	TRBD1	TGTGCCAGCAGTAGATCGACAGGGGGCCGGAGTACCGGTGGCTACACCTTC	CASSRSTGGRSTGGYTF
15	TRBJ2-7	-	TRBV28	-	TGTGCCAGCAGTCCACCCTCCAGCGGTTTTATCGAGCAGTACTTC	CASSPPSSGFIEQYF
16	TRBJ1-1	few	TRBV7-9	TRBD1	TGTGCCAGCAGCTTTTTCCCGGGACAGCAGAACACTGAAGCTTTCTTT	CASSFFPGQQNTEAFF
16	TRBJ2-2	-	TRBV11-2	TRBD2	TGTGCCAGCAGCTTTCAACTAGCGATGAACACCGGGGAGCTGTTTTTT	CASSFQLAMNTGELFF
13	TRBJ2-1	-	TRBV19	TRBD1	TGTGCCAGTAGTATCATACAGGGGGATGAGCAGTTCTTC	CASSIIQGDEQFF
14	TRBJ2-5	once	TRBV6-1	-	TGTGCCACCACCTCGGCGCAGGTTCGGGAGACCCAGTACTTC	CATTSAQVRETQYF
19	TRBJ2-2	-	TRBV5-8	-	TGTGCCAGCAGCTTGGTTATCTTTCTAGGACCAACGAACACCGGGGAGCTGTTTTTT	CASSLVIFLGPTNTGELFF
16	TRBJ1-2	-	TRBV19	TRBD1	TGTGCCAGTAGTCCAAGGGACAGTGCGAATAGGGGTGGCTACACCTTC	CASSPRDSANRGGYTF
17	TRBJ2-1	-	TRBV18	-	TGTGCCAGCTCACCACCCTGGAGCGGAGTGGCCTACAATGAGCAGTTCTTC	CASSPPWSGVAYNEQFF
13	TRBJ1-5	-	TRBV2	-	TGTGCCAGCACGGCAGATAGCAATCAGCCCCAGCATTTT	CASTADSNQPQHF
15	TRBJ2-2	-	TRBV25-1	-	TGTGCCAGCAGTGAATTGACAGGGAGGCCCGGGGAGCTGTTTTTT	CASSELTGRPGELFF
11	TRBJ2-5	-	TRBV19	-	TGTGCCAGTAGCTGGCAAGAGACCCAGTACTTC	CASSWQETQYF
12	TRBJ1-2	-	TRBV29-1	-	TGCAGCGTCAGATCGAGGGGGGAAGGCTACACCTTC	CSVRSRGEGYTF
15	TRBJ2-7	-	TRBV27	TRBD1	TGTGCCAGCAGTTGGGACAGGTTTCGGACCAACGAGCAGTACTTC	CASSWDRFRTNEQYF
16	TRBJ2-7	-	TRBV10-3	-	TGTGCCATCAGTCCAACCCGGGCCCAAAGCTCCTACGAGCAGTACTTC	CAISPTRAQSSYEQYF
13	TRBJ2-2	-	TRBV9	-	TGTGCCAGCACTTTTGAGGGAGCCGGGGAGCTGTTTTTT	CASTFEGAGELFF
13	TRBJ2-7	-	TRBV5-1	-	TGCGCCAGCAGCGGGACGGACTCCTACGAGCAGTACTTC	CASSGTDSYEQYF
12	TRBJ1-1	-	TRBV6-1	-	TGTGCCAGCAGGCAGGCGAACACTGAAGCTTTCTTT	CASRQANTEAFF
14	TRBJ2-7	-	TRBV5-4	-	TGTGCCAGCAGCAACCAGCGGAGCTCCTACGAGCAGTACTTC	CASSNQRSSYEQYF
13	TRBJ2-7	-	TRBV11-3	-	TGTGCCAGCAGCTTAGGCAGCCACTACGAGCAGTACTTC	CASSLGSHYEQYF
14	TRBJ2-7	-	TRBV30	TRBD1	TGTGCCTGGAGTGAAACCGACAGGGGGCGAGAGCAGTACTTC	CAWSETDRGREQYF
12	TRBJ1-1	-	TRBV6-5	TRBD1	TGTGCCAGCAAGACAGGGAGTACTGAAGCTTTCTTT	CASKTGSTEAFF
15	TRBJ2-3	-	TRBV6-5	-	TGTGCCAGCAGTTACAATACAGGGCAGGGAGATACGCAGTATTTT	CASSYNTGQGDTQYF
14	TRBJ2-3	-	TRBV28	-	TGTGCCAGCAGCCGGGAGACGAGGACAGATACGCAGTATTTT	CASSRETRTDTQYF
14	TRBJ2-7	-	TRBV6-1	-	TGTGCCAGCACCCCGCTTAGCGGCTCCTACGAGCAGTACTTC	CASTPLSGSYEQYF
13	TRBJ2-3	-	TRBV5-1	-	TGCGCCAGCAGCTCCGGGTCCACAGATACGCAGTATTTT	CASSSGSTDTQYF
15	TRBJ2-6	-	TRBV19	-	TGTGCCAGTAGTATCGCGGGAATCGGGGCCAACGTCCTGACTTTC	CASSIAGIGANVLTF
18	TRBJ2-2	-	TRBV5-4	TRBD2	TGTGCCAGCAGCGCCACCGGGACTAGCGGGTATTACACCGGGGAGCTGTTTTTT	CASSATGTSGYYTGELFF
13	TRBJ2-2	-	TRBV4-2	-	TGTGCCAGCAGCCCCGGTCAGGACGGGGAGCTGTTTTTT	CASSPGQDGELFF
17	TRBJ2-3	-	TRBV7-6	TRBD2	TGTGCCAGCAGCTTAGCGCTGACTAGCGGGAGCACAGATACGCAGTATTTT	CASSLALTSGSTDTQYF
14	TRBJ1-2	-	TRBV19	TRBD1	TGTGCCAGTAGTATAGGGGGACAGAACTATGGCTACACCTTC	CASSIGGQNYGYTF
17	TRBJ2-7	-	TRBV7-2	TRBD2	TGTGCCAGCAGCGTGTACTTAGCGGGAGTCGGGCCCTACGAGCAGTACTTC	CASSVYLAGVGPYEQYF
15	TRBJ1-5	few	TRBV19	-	TGTGCCAGTAGTATAGCTAGGGGAAGCAATCAGCCCCAGCATTTT	CASSIARGSNQPQHF
14	TRBJ1-1	-	TRBV28	-	TGTGCCAGCAGCCCAAGGACGTTGAACACTGAAGCTTTCTTT	CASSPRTLNTEAFF